Described below is a single TCR beta chain sequence and its context. These data are taken from a study of cytomegalovirus exposure and HLA in healthy donors. Assay: immunoSEQ multiplex PCR; the TCRdb copy retains only in-frame clones and omits some. The sample includes around 20,000 clones, about 97% of them seen just once. CDR3 length: 16 residues. Per germline, CDR1 SGHAT and CDR2 FQNNGV. V was clipped by 5 bases and J by 0 bases, with 16 bases between them. This sequence was found in a young man in good health and CMV-seropositive. This sequence joins TRBV11-2 and TRBJ1-2; weak D call: TRBD1 (6 bases). What was sequenced was PBMCs. The chain's CDR3 is CASSPIAGQPNYGYTF. CDR3 coding DNA: TGTGCCAGCAGCCCAATCGCCGGACAGCCTAACTATGGCTACACCTTC.